What follows describes a single T cell receptor (beta chain). Antigen: not known. Unrecorded immune exposures were likely, despite nominal health at sampling. A multiplex PCR was run with 60 Vbeta primers and 13 Jbeta primers. Profiling relied on immunoSEQ multiplex PCR, and the TCRdb table lists in-frame clones only, not all of them. The table shows 210,000 or so clones, with over 60% occurring only once. The source of the sample is a study of cytomegalovirus exposure and HLA in healthy donors. General study findings and limits: Exclusion applied to some V segments, including TRBV6-2 and TRBV6-3, as they were indistinguishable. In an earlier analysis, about 87% or about 30%: the productive usage of most TCR beta V segments.

Germline trimming cut 4 bases from V and 1 base from J; bases unmatched to any gene: 15. The CDR3 is 19 amino acids. CDR1 and CDR2 (germline): SGHDT, YYEEEE. This chain uses TRBV5-6 with TRBJ1-5, with 9 bases aligning to TRBD1. This receptor was taken from a man aged 18 to 30 in good health and CMV-seronegative. The sample was PBMCs. CDR3 in DNA: TGTGCCAGCAGCCTTCGTCCGGGACAGGGAAAACGGAGCAATCAGCCCCAGCATTTT. Its translation: CASSLRPGQGKRSNQPQHF.